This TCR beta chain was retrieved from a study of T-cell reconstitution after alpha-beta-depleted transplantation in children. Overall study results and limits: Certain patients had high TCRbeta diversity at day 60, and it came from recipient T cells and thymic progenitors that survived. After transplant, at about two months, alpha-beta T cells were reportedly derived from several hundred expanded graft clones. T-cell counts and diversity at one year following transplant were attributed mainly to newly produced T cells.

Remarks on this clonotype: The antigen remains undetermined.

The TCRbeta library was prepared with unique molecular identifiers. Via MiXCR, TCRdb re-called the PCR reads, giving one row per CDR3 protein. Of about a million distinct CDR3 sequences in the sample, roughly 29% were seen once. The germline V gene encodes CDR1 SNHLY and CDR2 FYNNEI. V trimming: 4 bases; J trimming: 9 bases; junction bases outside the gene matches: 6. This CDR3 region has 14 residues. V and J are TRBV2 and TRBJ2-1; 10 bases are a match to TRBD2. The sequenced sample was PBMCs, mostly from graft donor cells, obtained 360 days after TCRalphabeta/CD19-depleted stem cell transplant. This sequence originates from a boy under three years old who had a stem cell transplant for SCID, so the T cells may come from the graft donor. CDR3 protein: CASSALAGVREQFF. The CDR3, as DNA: TGTGCCAGCAGTGCCCTAGCGGGGGTGCGTGAGCAGTTCTTC.